This T cell receptor beta chain comes out of a study of blood T cell repertoires in COVID-19. As for the study in general: Material from acute and convalescent COVID-19 was sourced from the United States, Italy and Spain.

The V end was cut by 4 bases, the J end by 2 bases, with 10 bases between. The CDR3 consists of 13 residues. Germline V CDR1 and CDR2: SGHTS, YDEGEE. In the source study's methods: Estimation of nucleated cell counts was performed using reference gene primer amplification. The assay was immunoSEQ multiplex PCR, and TCRdb's table has in-frame clones only and misses some. V and J calls and clone size are given by that table; D and trimming were obtained from the DNA. The table lists about 230,000 clones, about four fifths of them singletons. The clonotype comes from a man aged 80 or over with acute or convalescent COVID-19. This chain links TRBV5-8 with TRBJ2-7; a weak D match, TRBD2 (5 bases). What was sequenced was peripheral blood. The CDR3 DNA follows: TGTGCCAGCAGCCCCCCGGGGACCTACGAGCAGTACTTC. Protein product: CASSPPGTYEQYF.